The 28 T cell receptor beta chains reported below all come from one sample, sequenced in a study of identical twins. TCRdb redid the calling of the 5' RACE reads with MiXCR, one entry per CDR3 protein. Of some 570,000 distinct CDR3 sequences listed, around 22% are singletons. These same records also appear under a second study, on yellow fever vaccine responses in identical twins.

Sequenced input: CD4+ T cells sorted from blood. Receptors originate from a woman under 30 in good health.

The chain is built from TRBV2 and TRBJ2-2; 11 bases align to TRBD1. The CDR3 spans 18 residues. The germline gives CDR1 SNHLY, CDR2 FYNNEI. CDR3 protein: CTISWRTGGRVNTGELFF. The CDR3 coding sequence is TGTACCATCAGTTGGAGGACAGGGGGCCGGGTGAACACCGGGGAGCTGTTTTTT.

The V and J genes are TRBV20-1 and TRBJ2-3, with 9 bases matching TRBD2. Germline V gene data show CDR1 as DFQATT and CDR2 as SNEGSKA (reference sequence). With 1 base clipped from V and 1 base from J, the junction kept 3 bases outside the gene matches. The CDR3 covers 15 residues. This chain's CDR3 is CSARAVAGGTDTQYF. CDR3 coding DNA: TGCAGTGCTAGAGCGGTAGCGGGGGGCACAGATACGCAGTATTTT.

This sequence joins TRBV15 and TRBJ1-2; D unclear. The length of the CDR3 is 13 residues. CDR1 is LNHNV, CDR2 YYDKDF, per germline (reference sequence). The V end lost 3 bases, the J end lost 4 bases, and 9 bases lay between the germline ends. CDR3 nucleotides: TGTGCCACCAGCAGGAAAGACGGCTATGGCTACACCTTC. Its protein is CATSRKDGYGYTF. The whole variable domain, remainder taken from reference TRBV15 and TRBJ1-2, is DAMVIQNPRYQVTQFGKPVTLSCSQTLNHNVMYWYQQKSSQAPKLLFHYYDKDFNNEADTPDNFQSRRPNTSFCFLDIRSPGLGDTAMYLCATSRKDGYGYTFGSGTRLTVV.

The rearrangement uses TRBV5-1 and TRBJ2-3; no reliable D call. This CDR3 contains 14 residues. With 4 bases removed from V and 2 bases from J, the gap between germline ends came to 11 bases. Germline CDR1 SGHRS, CDR2 YFSETQ. The CDR3: CASSDGPNTDTQYF. The CDR3 DNA reads as TGCGCCAGCAGCGATGGGCCCAACACAGATACGCAGTATTTT.

This chain connects TRBV3-1 to TRBJ2-6; the D gene is possibly TRBD1 (5 bases). V shed 1 base and J shed 2 bases, with 6 bases lying between them. This CDR3 comprises 15 residues. Germline V lookup: CDR1 LGHDT, CDR2 YNNKEL (reference sequence). The CDR3 DNA sequence: TGTGCCAGCAGCCAAGCAGGGACTGGGGCCAACGTCCTGACTTTC. This translates into CASSQAGTGANVLTF.

The chain couples TRBV5-8 to TRBJ1-1; D is unclear. The V end lost 4 bases, the J end lost 0 bases, and 19 bases lay between the germline ends. This CDR3 spans 17 amino acids. Germline V gene lookup returns CDR1 SGHTS and CDR2 YDEGEE. The CDR3 nucleotides read TGTGCCAGCAGCCCCCTCCGTGGCAGCTCCATGAACACTGAAGCTTTCTTT. This gives the protein CASSPLRGSSMNTEAFF.

This clonotype was seen a few times. This chain links TRBV7-9 with TRBJ2-7; TRBD2 agrees at 8 bases. V lost 3 bases and J lost 2; bases outside the gene matches: 9. Per germline, CDR1 SEHNR and CDR2 FQNEAQ (reference sequence). This CDR3 region has 16 residues. CDR3 nucleotides: TGTGCCAGCAGCTTTTCCCGTTCGGGAGGGCCCTACGAGCAGTACTTC. This translates into CASSFSRSGGPYEQYF.

This clonotype was picked up a small number of times. The chain combines TRBV6-6 with TRBJ2-7; possible D gene TRBD2, 5 bases. V was pared by 10 bases and J by 2 bases, with 12 bases between. CDR1 is MNHNY and CDR2 is SVGAGI in the germline V gene (reference sequence). CDR3 length equals 12 residues. CDR3 in DNA: TGTGCCACCTCCGGACTGACCTACGAGCAGTACTTC. Protein product: CATSGLTYEQYF.

This clonotype was observed a few times. This chain joins TRBV5-1 and TRBJ1-1, with a possible D match to TRBD1 (5 bases). Deletions cut 4 bases from V and 1 base from J, with 23 bases between. There are 18 residues in the CDR3. Looked up from germline, CDR1 is SGHRS and CDR2 is YFSETQ. The CDR3 bases are TGCGCCAGCAGCCCCAGCCTAAGACAGTACTTAGGGAACACTGAAGCTTTCTTT. Translated, it gives CASSPSLRQYLGNTEAFF.

This chain connects TRBV5-1 to TRBJ2-7; unclear D gene. The germline V gene has CDR1 SGHRS and CDR2 YFSETQ. The length of the CDR3 is 13 residues. V lost 4 bases, J lost 7 bases, and 15 bases lay in between. The CDR3 region is CASSGQPVGEQYF. CDR3 coding DNA: TGCGCCAGCAGCGGTCAACCGGTGGGGGAGCAGTACTTC.

The gene calls are TRBV25-1 and TRBJ2-1; maybe TRBD2 (5 bases). This CDR3 is 18 amino acids long. CDR1 MGHDK and CDR2 SYGVNS come from the germline V gene. Trimming took off 6 bases at V and 3 bases at J, with 24 bases between the two ends. CDR3 region: CASSPRRHPRNYYNEQFF. CDR3 nucleotides: TGTGCCAGCAGCCCTAGGAGGCATCCCCGGAACTACTACAATGAGCAGTTCTTC.

The rearrangement links TRBV5-1 to TRBJ2-1; 10 bases are a match to TRBD2. The CDR3 runs 18 residues. CDR1 and CDR2 (germline): SGHRS, YFSETQ. Trimming at V came to 4 bases and at J to 6 bases, leaving 16 bases not matched to a gene. CDR3 in amino acids: CASSRGLAGVSGFNEQFF. DNA for the CDR3: TGCGCCAGCAGCCGGGGGCTAGCGGGAGTCTCTGGCTTCAATGAGCAGTTCTTC. The variable domain in full, completed from reference TRBV5-1 and TRBJ2-1, reads KAGVTQTPRYLIKTRGQQVTLSCSPISGHRSVSWYQQTPGQGLQFLFEYFSETQRNKGNFPGRFSGRQFSNSRSEMNVSTLELGDSALYLCASSRGLAGVSGFNEQFFGPGTRLTVL.

Here the CDR3 reads CASSSSPGHPSHEQYF. The CDR3 DNA follows: TGTGCCAGCAGCTCATCGCCGGGACACCCAAGCCACGAGCAGTACTTC. The V gene is TRBV28, the J gene TRBJ2-7; tentative D call: TRBD1 (6 bases). The germline gives CDR1 MDHEN, CDR2 SYDVKM. The CDR3 is made up of 16 amino acids. The V end was cut by 6 bases, the J end by 5 bases, with 23 bases between.

There are a few counts of this clonotype. The chain links TRBV5-6 to TRBJ1-1; the D is unclear. The CDR3 spans 14 residues. CDR1 and CDR2 (germline): SGHDT, YYEEEE. The germline V and J ends were trimmed by 5 bases and 1 base, with 12 bases remaining between them. The CDR3 DNA follows: TGTGCCAGCAGGCCGGGGATTTGGAACACTGAAGCTTTCTTT. Residues: CASRPGIWNTEAFF. The full variable domain, completed using reference TRBV5-6 and TRBJ1-1, is DAGVTQSPTHLIKTRGQQVTLRCSPKSGHDTVSWYQQALGQGPQFIFQYYEEEERQRGNFPDRFSGHQFPNYSSELNVNALLLGDSALYLCASRPGIWNTEAFFGQGTRLTVV.

The J gene is TRBJ1-2, the V gene TRBV29-1; D remains ambiguous. Germline assignment: CDR1 SQVTM and CDR2 ANQGSEA. The CDR3 has 11 residues. V dropped 3 bases and J dropped 8 bases, with 10 bases sitting between them. CDR3 amino acids: CSVDSPSGYTF. CDR3 DNA: TGCAGCGTTGACTCTCCCTCGGGCTACACCTTC.

This clonotype was observed a few times. The rearrangement joins TRBV5-1 to TRBJ2-7; D possibly corresponds to TRBD2 (5 bases). The V gene lost 3 bases and the J gene lost 3 bases, with 16 bases spanning the gap. CDR3 length: 15 amino acids. In germline, CDR1 is SGHRS, CDR2 YFSETQ. The CDR3 coding sequence is TGCGCCAGCAGCTCCTCTCCGGGAAACGGCTACGAGCAGTACTTC. Translating it yields CASSSSPGNGYEQYF. Full variable domain (remainder filled in from reference TRBV5-1 and TRBJ2-7): KAGVTQTPRYLIKTRGQQVTLSCSPISGHRSVSWYQQTPGQGLQFLFEYFSETQRNKGNFPGRFSGRQFSNSRSEMNVSTLELGDSALYLCASSSSPGNGYEQYFGPGTRLTVT.

This clonotype has more than one count but fewer than ten. The chain links TRBV11-3 to TRBJ2-3, with 9 bases matching TRBD1. With V trimmed by 5 bases and J by 8 bases, 5 bases remained unmatched. In germline, CDR1 is SGHNT, CDR2 YENEEA. The CDR3 extends over 13 amino acids. The CDR3 nucleotides read TGTGCCAGCAGCCTGATGACAGGGGGTACGCAGTATTTT. This codes for CASSLMTGGTQYF.

This clonotype was counted between two and nine times. J is TRBJ1-5 and V is TRBV5-5; D possibly corresponds to TRBD1 (6 bases). Deletions cut 0 bases from V and 13 bases from J, with 26 bases between. The germline CDR1 and CDR2 sequences are SGHKS and YYEKEE (reference sequence). This CDR3 region has 17 residues. The CDR3 region has the DNA TGTGCCAGCAGCTTGGTTGGGGGCCTCACCCCCCAGAATCCTCAGCATTTT. Translating it yields CASSLVGGLTPQNPQHF.

The table lists this clonotype with a few counts. In DNA, the CDR3 is TGTGCCAGCAGCTTAGGGCCTAGCGGATACGAGCAGTACTTC. Translation gives CASSLGPSGYEQYF. This sequence joins TRBV7-2 and TRBJ2-7; 7 positions match TRBD2. The CDR3 spans 14 residues. Germline V lookup: CDR1 SGHTA, CDR2 FQGNSA. V dropped 1 base and J dropped 4; count of bases not matched to a gene: 4.

The sample holds a few counts of this clonotype. The V gene is TRBV20-1, the J gene TRBJ2-7; D not resolved. Trimming took off 2 bases at V and 7 bases at J, with 15 bases between the two ends. Looked up from germline, CDR1 is DFQATT and CDR2 is SNEGSKA (reference sequence). The CDR3 extends over 13 amino acids. The CDR3 bases are TGCAGTGCTAGATACGTCGTGGTTGAGGAGCAGTACGTC. Its protein is CSARYVVVEEQYV.

V usage is TRBV4-1 and J usage is TRBJ2-1, with D perhaps matching TRBD2 (5 bases). Deletions cut 0 bases from V and 8 bases from J, with 5 bases between. Germline assignment: CDR1 MGHRA and CDR2 YSYEKL. The CDR3 spans 12 residues. The CDR3 sequence: CASSQERDEQFF. The CDR3 coding sequence is TGCGCCAGCAGCCAAGAGCGGGATGAGCAGTTCTTC.

This clonotype appeared a few times. The chain is built from TRBV5-1 and TRBJ2-1; 8 bases line up with TRBD1. CDR1 and CDR2 (germline): SGHRS, YFSETQ. Trimming removed 6 bases from V and 0 bases from J; junction bases left unmatched: 11. This CDR3 is built from 17 residues. This chain's CDR3 is CASTLTLGQGSYNEQFF. Written as DNA, the CDR3 is TGCGCCAGCACCCTTACTCTTGGACAGGGCTCCTACAATGAGCAGTTCTTC.

This sequence joins TRBV12-3 or TRBV12-4 and TRBJ2-7; D uncertain. With 6 bases removed from V and 3 bases from J, the gap between germline ends came to 12 bases. This CDR3 is 13 amino acids long. The CDR3 sequence: CASRMSGVYEQYF. CDR3 nucleotide sequence: TGTGCCAGCAGGATGAGTGGAGTCTACGAGCAGTACTTC.

This clonotype was counted only a few times. The chain has TRBV3-1 and TRBJ2-1, with D perhaps matching TRBD1 or TRBD2 (5 bases each). CDR1 LGHDT and CDR2 YNNKEL come from the germline V gene (reference sequence). Trimming pared 3 bases from V and 8 bases from J, leaving 11 bases between. The CDR3 is 13 amino acids. CDR3 bases: TGTGCCAGCAGCCATAGAGGGGTCGATGAGCAGTTCTTC. Translating gives CASSHRGVDEQFF.

This clonotype showed up just a few times. This chain uses TRBV3-1 with TRBJ2-2; D possibly matches TRBD1 or TRBD2 (5 bases each). Per germline, CDR1 LGHDT and CDR2 YNNKEL (reference sequence). Trimming took 1 base from V and 17 from J, leaving 14 bases between them. The CDR3 loop spans 12 amino acids. In nucleotides, the CDR3 is TGTGCCAGCAGCCAAGCCCGGGACCCTATTTTTTTT. Translation gives CASSQARDPIFF.

This clonotype came up a few times. Here the CDR3 reads CASSGRLAYRETQYF. CDR3 sequence (DNA): TGTGCCAGCAGCGGGCGACTAGCATATCGGGAGACCCAGTACTTC. The chain uses TRBV11-2 and TRBJ2-5; 7 bases align to TRBD2. V shed 5 bases, J shed 5 bases, and the junction held 11 bases outside the gene matches. The CDR3 consists of 15 residues. Germline-derived CDR1 and CDR2 are SGHAT and FQNNGV.

This clonotype was seen ten or more times. The chain has TRBV12-3 or TRBV12-4 and TRBJ2-1; D call uncertain. This CDR3 spans 13 amino acids. Trimming took 0 bases from V and 4 from J, leaving 4 bases between them. This CDR3 reads CASSLARYNEQFF. In DNA, the CDR3 is TGTGCCAGCAGTTTAGCTAGGTACAATGAGCAGTTCTTC.

The table lists this clonotype with a few counts. This rearrangement joins TRBV29-1 to TRBJ1-2; no definite D call. Trimming took off 4 bases at V and 6 bases at J, with 9 bases between the two ends. The CDR3 totals 11 residues. Germline CDR1 SQVTM, CDR2 ANQGSEA. CDR3 sequence (DNA): TGCAGCGTTGGTGGCGCTGATGGCTACACCTTC. Translation gives CSVGGADGYTF.